This TCR beta chain stems from a study of glioma-infiltrating T cells (dated by TCRdb to 2016 to 2018). Study-level background: Sequencing of TCR alpha- and beta-chain repertoires was performed on glioma tissue, on non-neoplastic brain tissue, and on matched peripheral blood mononuclear cells. To measure divergence between tissue and blood T-cell populations, each tissue-infiltrating repertoire was compared with the peripheral blood repertoire of the same patient. Three low-grade glioma patients, fewer than 10 primary glioblastoma patients and three non-glioma patients contributing non-neoplastic brain tissue were included in the paired cohort.

What the research found in general, with its limitations: Group comparisons were based on small numbers of patients: three non-neoplastic, three low-grade glioma and eight or nine glioblastoma patients. Very few CDR3 sequences were shared between tissue and blood, attributed to high CDR3 diversity and limited sampling. In non-neoplastic patients, VJ-independent divergence between tissue and blood fell below expectation, whereas in all gliomas, and especially in low-grade gliomas, the divergence rose above expectation.

The germline V and J ends show losses of 5 bases and 9 bases respectively, and no gene match explains 9 bases of the junction. CDR1 is given as MNHEY and CDR2 as SMNVEV, both from the germline V gene (reference sequence). The CDR3 measures 14 amino acids from cysteine to phenylalanine. Of the read, only the CDR3 DNA is kept; its 42 bases are in frame from base 1. The iRepertoire nested amplicon-rescue multiplex PCR (arm-PCR) platform was used to amplify TCR alpha and beta CDR3 regions from RNA. The input for one-step reverse transcription and amplification was about 100-450 ng of tissue mRNA or PBMC total RNA. After bead purification, a secondary multiplex PCR added Illumina adapters, and libraries were gel-purified between 200 and 400 bp. Internal 6-nucleotide barcodes were carried by the libraries and were used for demultiplexing. Sequencing of libraries was performed on an Illumina MiSeq with 2x220 or 2x250 nucleotide paired-end reads. As for the original processing: Paired reads were merged with FLASH 1.2.11 and aligned to the GRCh37 human genome with BWA-MEM before extracting TRA and TRB reads. An IMGT-derived reference of cassette sequences and CDR3 motifs, with pseudogenes included, was used for V and J assignment. Reads were translated in three frames, and productive CDR3s were defined by a C…FGXG motif without stop codons. A clonotype was defined as a unique combination of a V-J cassette pair and a CDR3 amino acid sequence. Filtering of reads was based on Hamming distance, with the threshold set by the sequence error rate of each sample in mapped regions. TCRdb reprocessed the public reads (quality trimming at Q25 with fastp, clone calling with MiXCR) and kept in-frame beta chains. When rows share a CDR3 protein, they turn into one entry using the most common DNA and genes. TCRdb, rather than the study authors, made the V and J calls. The sample table contains roughly 100,000 distinct CDR3 sequences; only one count was recorded for roughly 40% of them. About two fifths of the sample goes to the ten largest clones.

Remarks on this clonotype: There is no known antigen for this receptor. Per-nucleotide qualities are absent, and no much larger clonotype sits a single base away.

The sequenced sample consisted of glioma tissue, nonneoplastic brain tissue, or PBMCs (not recorded which). This clonotype originated in a human donor with low-grade glioma or glioblastoma, undergoing nonglioma brain surgery, or in good health (not recorded which). The chain links TRBV27 with TRBJ2-1; TRBD1 matches 8 bases in the middle. The DNA sequence is given as TGTGCCAGCAGTCCAAACAGGGGGATCACTGAGCAGTTCTTC. Its protein product is CASSPNRGITEQFF.